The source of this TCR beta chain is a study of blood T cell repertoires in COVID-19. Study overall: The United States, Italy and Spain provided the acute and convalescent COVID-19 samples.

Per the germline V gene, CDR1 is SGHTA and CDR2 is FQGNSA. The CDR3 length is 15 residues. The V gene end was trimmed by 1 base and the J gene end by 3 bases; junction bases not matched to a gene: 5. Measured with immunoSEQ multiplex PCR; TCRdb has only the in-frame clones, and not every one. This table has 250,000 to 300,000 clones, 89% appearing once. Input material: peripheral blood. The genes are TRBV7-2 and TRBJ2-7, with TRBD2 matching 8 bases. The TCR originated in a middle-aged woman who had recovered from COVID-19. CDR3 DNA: TGTGCCAGCAGCTTAGTACCTAGCGGGCACTACGAGCAGTACTTC. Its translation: CASSLVPSGHYEQYF. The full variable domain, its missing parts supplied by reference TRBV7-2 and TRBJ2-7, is GAGVSQSPSNKVTEKGKDVELRCDPISGHTALYWYRQSLGQGLEFLIYFQGNSAPDKSGLPSDRFSAERTGGSVSTLTIQRTQQEDSAVYLCASSLVPSGHYEQYFGPGTRLTVT.